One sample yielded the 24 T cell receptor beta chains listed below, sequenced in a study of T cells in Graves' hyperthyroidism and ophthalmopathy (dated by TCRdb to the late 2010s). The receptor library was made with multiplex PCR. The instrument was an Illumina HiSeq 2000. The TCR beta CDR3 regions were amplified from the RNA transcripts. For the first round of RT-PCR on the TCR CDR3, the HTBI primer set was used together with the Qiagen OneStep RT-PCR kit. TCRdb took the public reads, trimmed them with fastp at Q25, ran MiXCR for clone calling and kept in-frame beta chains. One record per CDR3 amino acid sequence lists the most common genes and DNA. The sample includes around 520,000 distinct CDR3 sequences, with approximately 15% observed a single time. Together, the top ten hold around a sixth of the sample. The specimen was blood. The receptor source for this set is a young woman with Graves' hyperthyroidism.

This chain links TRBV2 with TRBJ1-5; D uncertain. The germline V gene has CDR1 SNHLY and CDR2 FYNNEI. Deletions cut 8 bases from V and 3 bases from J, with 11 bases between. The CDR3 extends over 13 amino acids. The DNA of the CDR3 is TGTGCCAGCGGGCCGGAGCCCAATCAGCCCCAGCATTTT. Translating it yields CASGPEPNQPQHF.

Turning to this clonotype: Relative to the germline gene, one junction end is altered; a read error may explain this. CDR3 loop: CASGQRDRLNNEQFF. The DNA of the CDR3 is TGTGCAAGTGGTCAGCGGGATCGGCTTAACAATGAGCAGTTCTTC. J is TRBJ2-1 and V is TRBV12-5; TRBD2 aligns across 7 bases. This CDR3 spans 15 amino acids. The germline V gene has CDR1 LGHNT and CDR2 FRNRAP.

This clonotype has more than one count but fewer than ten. The CDR3: CSARDLLAGGNTQYF. Written as DNA, the CDR3 is TGCAGTGCTAGGGACCTCCTAGCGGGAGGGAATACGCAGTATTTT. The chain joins TRBV20-1 to TRBJ2-3; 12 bases match TRBD2. Trimming took 3 bases from V and 7 from J; bases not matched to a gene: 8. CDR3 length: 15 residues. The germline V gene encodes CDR1 DFQATT and CDR2 SNEGSKA (reference sequence).

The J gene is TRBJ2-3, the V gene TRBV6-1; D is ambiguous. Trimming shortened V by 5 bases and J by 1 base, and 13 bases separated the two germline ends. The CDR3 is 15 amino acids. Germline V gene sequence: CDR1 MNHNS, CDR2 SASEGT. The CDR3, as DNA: TGTGCCAGCAGTATGCAGGCCCGGGGCACAGATACGCAGTATTTT. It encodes CASSMQARGTDTQYF.

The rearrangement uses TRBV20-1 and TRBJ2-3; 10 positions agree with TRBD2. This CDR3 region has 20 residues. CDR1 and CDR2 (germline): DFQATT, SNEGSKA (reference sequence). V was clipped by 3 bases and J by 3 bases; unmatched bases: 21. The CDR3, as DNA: TGCAGTGCTAGCCCCTCCCTCTCGAGCGGGAGGGCTGAGAGGACAGATACGCAGTATTTT. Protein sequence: CSASPSLSSGRAERTDTQYF.

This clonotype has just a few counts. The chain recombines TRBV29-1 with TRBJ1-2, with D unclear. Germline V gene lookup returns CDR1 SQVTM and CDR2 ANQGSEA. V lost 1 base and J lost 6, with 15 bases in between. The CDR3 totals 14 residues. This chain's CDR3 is CSVEVGWAGHGYTF. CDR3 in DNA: TGCAGCGTTGAAGTCGGTTGGGCAGGACATGGCTACACCTTC.

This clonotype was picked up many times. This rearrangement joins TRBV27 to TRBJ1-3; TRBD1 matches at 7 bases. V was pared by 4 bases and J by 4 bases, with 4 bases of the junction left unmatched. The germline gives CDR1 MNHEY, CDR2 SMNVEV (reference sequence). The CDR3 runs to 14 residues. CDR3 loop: CASSYTGEGNTIYF. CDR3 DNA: TGTGCCAGCAGTTACACAGGGGAAGGAAACACCATATATTTT.

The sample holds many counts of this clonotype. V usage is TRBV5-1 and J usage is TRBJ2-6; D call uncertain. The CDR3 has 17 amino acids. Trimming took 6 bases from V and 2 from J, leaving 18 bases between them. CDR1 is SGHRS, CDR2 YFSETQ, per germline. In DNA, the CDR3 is TGCGCCAGCACGCCTCCCCGCGACCGGACTGGGGCCAACGTCCTGACTTTC. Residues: CASTPPRDRTGANVLTF. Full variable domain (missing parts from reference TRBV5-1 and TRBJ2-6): KAGVTQTPRYLIKTRGQQVTLSCSPISGHRSVSWYQQTPGQGLQFLFEYFSETQRNKGNFPGRFSGRQFSNSRSEMNVSTLELGDSALYLCASTPPRDRTGANVLTFGAGSRLTVL.

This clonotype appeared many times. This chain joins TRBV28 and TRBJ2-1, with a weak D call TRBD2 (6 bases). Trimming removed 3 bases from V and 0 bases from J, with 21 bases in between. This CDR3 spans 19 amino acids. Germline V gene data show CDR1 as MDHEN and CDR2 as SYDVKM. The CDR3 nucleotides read TGTGCCAGCAGTTTTTATGGGAGGTGGGCATCGGGCTCCTACAATGAGCAGTTCTTC. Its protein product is CASSFYGRWASGSYNEQFF.

The CDR3 region has the DNA TGTGCCAGTAGTCCATCCGGCCCACTGGGACAGGGGGCAGATACGCAGTATTTT. It translates to CASSPSGPLGQGADTQYF. The V call is TRBV19, the J call TRBJ2-3, with 11 bases aligning to TRBD1. V was pared by 5 bases and J by 4 bases, with 14 bases of the junction left unmatched. CDR3 length: 18 amino acids. Per germline, CDR1 LNHDA and CDR2 SQIVND (reference sequence).

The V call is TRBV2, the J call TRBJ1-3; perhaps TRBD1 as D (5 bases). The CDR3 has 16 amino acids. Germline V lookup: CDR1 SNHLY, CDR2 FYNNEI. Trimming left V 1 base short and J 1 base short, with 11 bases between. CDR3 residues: CASSEGRGSSGNTIYF. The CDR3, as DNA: TGTGCCAGCAGTGAAGGAAGGGGATCATCTGGAAACACCATATATTTT.

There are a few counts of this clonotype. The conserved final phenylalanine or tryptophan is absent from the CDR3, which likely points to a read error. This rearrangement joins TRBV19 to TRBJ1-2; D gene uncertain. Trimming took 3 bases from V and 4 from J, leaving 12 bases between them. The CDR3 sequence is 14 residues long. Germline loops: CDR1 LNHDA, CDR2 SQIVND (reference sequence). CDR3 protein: CASSIGAISYGYTL. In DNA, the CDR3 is TGTGCCAGTAGTATCGGAGCAATCTCCTATGGCTACACCCTC.

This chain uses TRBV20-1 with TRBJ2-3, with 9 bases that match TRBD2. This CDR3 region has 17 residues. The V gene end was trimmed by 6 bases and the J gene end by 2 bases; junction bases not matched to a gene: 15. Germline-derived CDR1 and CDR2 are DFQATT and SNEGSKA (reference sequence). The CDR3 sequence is CSATILGTSRNTDTQYF. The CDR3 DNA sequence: TGCAGTGCAACGATTCTGGGGACTAGCAGAAACACAGATACGCAGTATTTT.

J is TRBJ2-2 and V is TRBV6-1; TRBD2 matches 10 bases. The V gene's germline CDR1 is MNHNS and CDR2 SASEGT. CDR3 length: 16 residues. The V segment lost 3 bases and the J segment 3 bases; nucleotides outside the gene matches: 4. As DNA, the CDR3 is TGTGCCAGCAGTGAGAGCGGGAGGGCCGACACCGGGGAGCTGTTTTTT. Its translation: CASSESGRADTGELFF.

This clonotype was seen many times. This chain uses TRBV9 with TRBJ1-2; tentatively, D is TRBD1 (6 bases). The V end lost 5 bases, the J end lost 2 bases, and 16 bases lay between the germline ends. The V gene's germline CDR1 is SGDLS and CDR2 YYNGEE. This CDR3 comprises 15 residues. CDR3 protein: CASRPDRADNYGYTF. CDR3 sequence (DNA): TGTGCCAGCAGGCCGGACAGAGCTGACAACTATGGCTACACCTTC.

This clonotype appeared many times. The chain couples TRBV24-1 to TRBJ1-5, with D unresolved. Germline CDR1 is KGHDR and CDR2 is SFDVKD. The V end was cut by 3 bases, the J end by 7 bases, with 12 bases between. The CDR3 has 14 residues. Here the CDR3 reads CATSDERVGQPQHF. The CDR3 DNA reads TGTGCCACCAGTGATGAAAGGGTTGGACAGCCCCAGCATTTT.

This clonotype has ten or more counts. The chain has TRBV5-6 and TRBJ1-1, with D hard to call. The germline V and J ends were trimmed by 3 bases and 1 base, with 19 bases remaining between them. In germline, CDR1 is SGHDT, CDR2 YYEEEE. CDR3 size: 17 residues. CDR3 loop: CASSSPSYAIQNTEAFF. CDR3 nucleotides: TGTGCCAGCAGCTCTCCCTCTTATGCGATCCAGAACACTGAAGCTTTCTTT.

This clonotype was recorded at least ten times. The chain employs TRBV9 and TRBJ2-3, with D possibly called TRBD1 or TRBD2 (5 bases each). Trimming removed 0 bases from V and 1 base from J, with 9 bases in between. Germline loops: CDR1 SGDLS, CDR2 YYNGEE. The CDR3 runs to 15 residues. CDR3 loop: CASSVVRGRTDTQYF. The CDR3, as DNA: TGTGCCAGCAGCGTAGTGAGGGGCCGCACAGATACGCAGTATTTT.

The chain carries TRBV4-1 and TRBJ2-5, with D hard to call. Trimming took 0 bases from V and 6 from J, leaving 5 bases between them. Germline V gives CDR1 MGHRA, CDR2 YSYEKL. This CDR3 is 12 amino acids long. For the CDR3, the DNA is TGCGCCAGCAGCCAAGATTTGAAGACCCAGTACTTC. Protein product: CASSQDLKTQYF.

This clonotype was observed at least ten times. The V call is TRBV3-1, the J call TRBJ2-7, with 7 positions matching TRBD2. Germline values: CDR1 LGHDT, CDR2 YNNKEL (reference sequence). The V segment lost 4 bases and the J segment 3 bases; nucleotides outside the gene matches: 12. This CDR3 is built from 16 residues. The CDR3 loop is CASSLMAIAGDYEQYF. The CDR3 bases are TGTGCCAGCAGCCTCATGGCTATAGCGGGTGACTACGAGCAGTACTTC.

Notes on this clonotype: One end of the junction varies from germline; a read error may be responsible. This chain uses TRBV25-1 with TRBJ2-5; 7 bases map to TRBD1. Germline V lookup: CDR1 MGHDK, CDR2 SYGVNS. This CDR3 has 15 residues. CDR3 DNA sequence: TGTGCCAGCAGCGCGACAGGGATTAATCGAGAGGCCCAGTACTTC. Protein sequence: CASSATGINREAQYF.

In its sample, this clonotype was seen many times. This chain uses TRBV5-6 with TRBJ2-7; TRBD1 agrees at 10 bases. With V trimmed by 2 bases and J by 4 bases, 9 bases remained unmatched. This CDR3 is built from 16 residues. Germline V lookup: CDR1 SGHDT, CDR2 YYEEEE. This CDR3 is CASSLNPGQGRYEQYF. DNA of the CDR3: TGTGCCAGCAGCTTAAACCCGGGACAGGGGAGGTACGAGCAGTACTTC. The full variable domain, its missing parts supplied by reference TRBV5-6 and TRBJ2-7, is DAGVTQSPTHLIKTRGQQVTLRCSPKSGHDTVSWYQQALGQGPQFIFQYYEEEERQRGNFPDRFSGHQFPNYSSELNVNALLLGDSALYLCASSLNPGQGRYEQYFGPGTRLTVT.

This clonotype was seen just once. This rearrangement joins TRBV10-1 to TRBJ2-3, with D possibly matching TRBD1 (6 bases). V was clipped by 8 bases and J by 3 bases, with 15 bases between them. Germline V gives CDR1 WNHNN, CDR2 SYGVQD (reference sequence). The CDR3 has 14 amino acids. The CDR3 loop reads CASSTGLDTDTQYF. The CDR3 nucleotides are TGCGCCAGCTCCACAGGGTTGGATACAGATACGCAGTATTTT.

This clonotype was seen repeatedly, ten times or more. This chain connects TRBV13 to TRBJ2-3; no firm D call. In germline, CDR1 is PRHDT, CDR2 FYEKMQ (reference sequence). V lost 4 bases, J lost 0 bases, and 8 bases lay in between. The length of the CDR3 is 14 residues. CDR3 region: CASSSRSSTDTQYF. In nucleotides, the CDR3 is TGTGCCAGCAGCTCCCGCTCTAGCACAGATACGCAGTATTTT.